Below, 18 T cell receptor beta chains from the same sample are listed, as sequenced in a study of neurological immune-mediated disorders. TCRdb ran MiXCR on the 5' RACE reads and lists one entry per CDR3 protein. The repertoire holds over 60,000 distinct CDR3 sequences, with around 4.8% as singletons. The material sequenced was PBMCs. The receptor source for this set is a woman between 45 and 60 years old with multiple sclerosis.

This clonotype was seen at least ten times. This sequence joins TRBV5-6 and TRBJ2-7, with 10 bases matching TRBD1. This CDR3 is 15 amino acids long. V was pared by 1 base and J by 3 bases, with 4 bases of the junction left unmatched. Germline CDR1 SGHDT, CDR2 YYEEEE. The CDR3 region is CASSLWTGGFYEQYF. The CDR3 nucleotides are TGTGCCAGCAGCTTGTGGACAGGGGGTTTCTACGAGCAGTACTTC.

With regard to this clonotype: An end of the junction differs from the germline gene, which may be a read error. V is TRBV20-1 and J is TRBJ1-5; the D gene is possibly TRBD1 (5 bases). Per germline, CDR1 DFQATT and CDR2 SNEGSKA (reference sequence). The CDR3 is 15 amino acids. The chain's CDR3 is CSASLPTVRGQPQNF. The CDR3 DNA reads TGCAGTGCTAGCCTCCCGACCGTAAGGGGTCAGCCCCAGAATTTT.

This clonotype was recorded many times. The CDR3 loop reads CSVLTGTATEAFF. The DNA for the CDR3 is TGCAGCGTGCTCACCGGGACAGCCACTGAAGCTTTCTTT. The rearrangement links TRBV29-1 to TRBJ1-1; 7 bases are a match to TRBD1. Germline CDR1 reads SQVTM; CDR2 reads ANQGSEA. J lost 4 bases, V lost 6 bases, and 8 bases had no gene match. CDR3 length: 13 residues. The whole variable domain, remainder taken from reference TRBV29-1 and TRBJ1-1, is SAVISQKPSRDICQRGTSLTIQCQVDSQVTMMFWYRQQPGQSLTLIATANQGSEATYESGFVIDKFPISRPNLTFSTLTVSNMSPEDSSIYLCSVLTGTATEAFFGQGTRLTVV.

This clonotype was picked up a small number of times. The gene calls are TRBV27 and TRBJ2-7, with D perhaps TRBD1 (6 bases). The length of the CDR3 is 14 residues. In germline, CDR1 is MNHEY, CDR2 SMNVEV (reference sequence). The V end lost 6 bases, the J end lost 0 bases, and 12 bases lay between the germline ends. The CDR3 DNA reads as TGTGCCAGCAGCTCACAGGGTGCCTCCTACGAGCAGTACGTC. As protein: CASSSQGASYEQYV.

In this sample, this clonotype turned up many times. The chain combines TRBV5-1 with TRBJ1-4, with a tentative D call TRBD1 (5 bases). Trimming cost V 0 bases and J 0 bases, with 9 bases left between them. The CDR3 spans 16 residues. Germline V gene lookup returns CDR1 SGHRS and CDR2 YFSETQ. CDR3 sequence reads: CASSLEGPATNEKLFF. CDR3 DNA: TGCGCCAGCAGCTTGGAGGGACCCGCAACTAATGAAAAACTGTTTTTT.

This clonotype was found many times. The chain combines TRBV28 with TRBJ2-5; D is perhaps TRBD1 (6 bases). Germline V gene sequence: CDR1 MDHEN, CDR2 SYDVKM. The CDR3 totals 13 residues. V gave up 6 bases and J gave up 5 bases, with 13 bases separating them. The CDR3 loop is CASRSTGSETQYF. The CDR3 DNA follows: TGTGCCAGCAGATCTACAGGGTCGGAGACCCAGTACTTC.

This clonotype was seen many times. The chain links TRBV20-1 to TRBJ1-2; 7 positions agree with TRBD1. The CDR3 covers 17 residues. From germline, CDR1 is DFQATT and CDR2 SNEGSKA (reference sequence). V trimming: 0 bases; J trimming: 7 bases; junction bases outside the gene matches: 17. The CDR3 coding sequence is TGCAGTGCTAGAGATCCGGGACAGACTCTTGAGGTCTCTGGCTACACCTTC. Amino acid sequence: CSARDPGQTLEVSGYTF.

In its sample, this clonotype was seen many times. The genes are TRBV7-2 and TRBJ2-7; D possibly uses TRBD1 or TRBD2 (6 bases each). The CDR3 consists of 13 residues. The V gene lost 5 bases and the J gene lost 2 bases, with 10 bases spanning the gap. Germline V gene sequence: CDR1 SGHTA, CDR2 FQGNSA. The CDR3 spells CASSTGGPYEQYF. The CDR3 bases are TGTGCCAGCAGCACCGGGGGCCCCTACGAGCAGTACTTC.

This clonotype was found many times. The chain recombines TRBV6-1 with TRBJ2-7; D not certain. This CDR3 is built from 14 residues. Germline CDR1 and CDR2: MNHNS and SASEGT. V shed 8 bases and J shed 0 bases, with 14 bases lying between them. CDR3 loop: CASLEDLSSYEQYF. CDR3 nucleotide sequence: TGTGCCAGCTTGGAAGACCTGAGCTCCTACGAGCAGTACTTC.

V gene TRBV5-6 combines with J gene TRBJ2-7, with 8 bases that match TRBD1. The CDR3 consists of 15 residues. Germline CDR1 and CDR2: SGHDT and YYEEEE. V shed 4 bases and J 3 bases; nucleotides not matched to a gene: 9. CDR3 sequence: CASSPTGQGIYEQYV. DNA for the CDR3: TGTGCCAGCAGCCCGACCGGACAGGGAATCTACGAGCAGTACGTC.

In this sample, this clonotype turned up a few times. The genes are TRBV27 and TRBJ1-1, with D possibly matching TRBD1 (5 bases). The CDR3 runs 12 residues. Germline assignment: CDR1 MNHEY and CDR2 SMNVEV (reference sequence). Trimming took off 5 bases at V and 11 bases at J, with 15 bases between the two ends. The CDR3 region has the DNA TGTGCCAGCAGTACCTCTGGGGGTCAGGCTTTCTTT. It codes for CASSTSGGQAFF.

The chain is built from TRBV20-1 and TRBJ2-6; a possible D gene is TRBD2 (5 bases). The CDR3 is 17 residues long. Germline CDR1 DFQATT, CDR2 SNEGSKA (reference sequence). The V and J ends lost 6 bases and 2 bases respectively, with 20 bases between them. Written as DNA, the CDR3 is TGCAGTGCCCCAAGCTTCGGGTCAGCGGCTGGGGCCAACGTCCTGACTTTC. This sequence encodes CSAPSFGSAAGANVLTF.

This clonotype was recorded many times. This chain uses TRBV12-3 or TRBV12-4 with TRBJ2-2; possible D gene TRBD2, 5 bases. The CDR3 spans 14 residues. With 6 bases removed from V and 2 bases from J, the gap between germline ends came to 10 bases. The CDR3 protein is CASRPEGNTGELFF. In nucleotides, the CDR3 is TGTGCCAGCAGACCTGAGGGTAACACCGGGGAGCTGTTTTTT.

This clonotype has a count of ten or more. The chain couples TRBV6-2 or TRBV6-3 to TRBJ2-7; no firm D call. Germline-derived CDR1 and CDR2 are MNHEY and SVGEGT. This CDR3 comprises 13 residues. The germline V and J ends were trimmed by 5 bases and 4 bases, with 12 bases remaining between them. This chain's CDR3 is CASSPDSHYEQYF. In nucleotides, the CDR3 is TGTGCCAGCAGTCCAGACTCGCATTACGAGCAGTACTTC.

With respect to this clonotype: A clone one base away is much larger, so this may be a read error. CDR3 sequence reads: CAISGESCGYTF. The CDR3 DNA reads TGTGCCATCAGTGGGGAGTCATGTGGCTACACCTTC. The chain combines TRBV10-3 with TRBJ1-2; D unclear. Germline loops: CDR1 ENHRY, CDR2 SYGVKD. This CDR3 is 12 amino acids long. Trimming shortened V by 4 bases and J by 7 bases, and 10 bases separated the two germline ends.

This clonotype was seen repeatedly, ten times or more. V gene TRBV5-1 combines with J gene TRBJ1-1; D unresolved. Trimming left V 0 bases short and J 7 bases short, with 13 bases between. The CDR3 contains 14 residues. Germline values: CDR1 SGHRS, CDR2 YFSETQ. CDR3 sequence: CASSLENWVGEAFF. Written as DNA, the CDR3 is TGCGCCAGCAGCTTGGAGAATTGGGTCGGTGAAGCTTTCTTT.

The rearrangement joins TRBV20-1 to TRBJ2-3; D is perhaps TRBD1 (6 bases). The CDR3 loop spans 16 amino acids. Germline-derived CDR1 and CDR2 are DFQATT and SNEGSKA (reference sequence). V dropped 3 bases and J dropped 1 base, with 17 bases sitting between them. CDR3 sequence reads: CSARETRGRGTDTQYF. In nucleotides, the CDR3 is TGCAGTGCTAGGGAAACCAGGGGAAGGGGCACAGATACGCAGTATTTT.

This clonotype appeared many times. V gene TRBV7-6 combines with J gene TRBJ2-3; D is perhaps TRBD2 (7 bases). CDR3 length equals 18 residues. CDR1 and CDR2 (germline): SGHVS, FNYEAQ. V lost 4 bases to trimming and J lost 5 bases, with 25 bases between them. The CDR3 DNA reads as TGTGCCAGCAGCTACCCCAGAGGAGGGGGGGCCTCAGGAGATACGCAGTATTTT. It translates to CASSYPRGGGASGDTQYF.